Presented here are 13 T cell receptor beta chains from one specimen sequenced in a study of identical twins. TCRdb reprocessed the 5' RACE reads with MiXCR, giving one entry per CDR3 protein. The data contain 300,000 to 400,000 distinct CDR3 sequences, roughly 9% of them singletons. Sequencing was performed on naive T cells sorted from blood. The source is a woman in her forties or fifties in good health.

Only a few counts were recorded for this clonotype. This chain uses TRBV27 with TRBJ2-3; D is perhaps TRBD2 (6 bases). The CDR3 sequence is 15 residues long. The germline gives CDR1 MNHEY, CDR2 SMNVEV (reference sequence). V was shortened by 6 bases and J by 0 bases, with 13 bases between the two germline ends. The CDR3 is CASRPRGKSTDTQYF. CDR3 nucleotides: TGTGCCAGCAGACCTCGGGGGAAAAGCACAGATACGCAGTATTTT.

In its sample, this clonotype was seen many times. The J gene is TRBJ2-3, the V gene TRBV5-1; a possible D gene is TRBD2 (6 bases). Germline V gene data show CDR1 as SGHRS and CDR2 as YFSETQ. The V and J ends lost 4 bases and 5 bases respectively, with 14 bases between them. The CDR3 is 14 residues long. CDR3 in amino acids: CASSPGLPRDTQYF. In nucleotides, the CDR3 is TGCGCCAGCAGCCCGGGACTCCCCAGAGATACGCAGTATTTT. Supplemented by reference TRBV5-1 and TRBJ2-3, the full variable domain reads KAGVTQTPRYLIKTRGQQVTLSCSPISGHRSVSWYQQTPGQGLQFLFEYFSETQRNKGNFPGRFSGRQFSNSRSEMNVSTLELGDSALYLCASSPGLPRDTQYFGPGTRLTVL.

The chain carries TRBV29-1 and TRBJ2-4, with a possible D match to TRBD1 (6 bases). The CDR3 is 17 amino acids. Germline V gives CDR1 SQVTM, CDR2 ANQGSEA. Trimming cost V 6 bases and J 1 base, with 22 bases left between them. Written as DNA, the CDR3 is TGCAGCGTGACCAGGACAGTCCCGCTAGGGGCCAAAAACATTCAGTACTTC. Encoded protein: CSVTRTVPLGAKNIQYF.

The V and J genes are TRBV15 and TRBJ2-5, with TRBD1 identical over 9 bases. J gave up 13 bases and V 3 bases, and 12 bases lay outside the gene matches. CDR1 and CDR2 from the germline V gene are LNHNV and YYDKDF (reference sequence). This CDR3 contains 14 residues. The CDR3 protein is CATSSPGTGTEPYF. The DNA of the CDR3 is TGTGCCACCAGCAGTCCCGGGACAGGGACGGAACCGTACTTC.

The chain carries TRBV2 and TRBJ1-1, with a possible D match to TRBD1 (5 bases). CDR1 and CDR2 from the germline V gene are SNHLY and FYNNEI. The CDR3 extends over 14 amino acids. Trimming left V 7 bases short and J 1 base short, with 13 bases between. The CDR3 spells CASNEGLKNTEAFF. CDR3 nucleotides: TGTGCCAGCAACGAGGGACTTAAGAACACTGAAGCTTTCTTT.

This clonotype turned up a few times. V gene TRBV30 combines with J gene TRBJ2-5; D is undetermined. The CDR3 contains 13 residues. The germline V and J ends were trimmed by 6 bases and 13 bases, with 24 bases remaining between them. CDR1 and CDR2 from the germline V gene are GTSNPN and SVGIG (reference sequence). The CDR3 region is CACRKLGAVHRYF. The CDR3 DNA sequence: TGTGCCTGCAGAAAGCTCGGTGCTGTACATCGGTACTTC.

This clonotype was seen ten or more times. The chain links TRBV29-1 to TRBJ2-1, with TRBD2 identical over 10 bases. CDR1 SQVTM and CDR2 ANQGSEA come from the germline V gene. This CDR3 region has 13 residues. Unmatched junction bases numbered 10, after V lost 8 bases and J lost 9 bases. CDR3 loop: CSPIAGGRSEQFF. CDR3 bases: TGCAGCCCAATAGCGGGAGGACGAAGTGAGCAGTTCTTC.

This clonotype turned up a few times. V is TRBV14 and J is TRBJ2-1; 9 nucleotides line up with TRBD2. Germline lookup yields CDR1 SGHDN and CDR2 FVKESK. Losses at the gene ends were 0 bases for V and 6 bases for J; bases not matched to a gene: 12. CDR3 length: 18 amino acids. The CDR3 loop reads CASSQEGVLAGIPNEQFF. For the CDR3, the DNA is TGTGCCAGCAGCCAAGAAGGGGTCCTAGCGGGAATTCCCAATGAGCAGTTCTTC.

In its sample, this clonotype was seen many times. The gene calls are TRBV11-2 and TRBJ2-1; D remains ambiguous. The V end lost 4 bases, the J end lost 7 bases, and 14 bases lay between the germline ends. Germline-derived CDR1 and CDR2 are SGHAT and FQNNGV. The CDR3 is made up of 14 amino acids. The DNA for the CDR3 is TGTGCCAGCAGCTCACAGACTCGGCTTAATGAGCAGTTCTTC. It is translated as CASSSQTRLNEQFF.

V is TRBV10-2 and J is TRBJ2-7, with D possibly matching TRBD1 (5 bases). Per the germline V gene, CDR1 is WSHSY and CDR2 is SAAADI. V was clipped by 10 bases and J by 7 bases, with 14 bases between them. The CDR3 spans 11 residues. Here the CDR3 reads CATQGSLEQYV. The CDR3 DNA reads TGCGCCACCCAGGGCAGCCTGGAGCAGTACGTC.

This clonotype has only a few counts. The chain recombines TRBV12-5 with TRBJ2-3; the D gene is possibly TRBD2 (6 bases). Trimming took 0 bases from V and 3 from J, leaving 13 bases between them. CDR1 and CDR2 from the germline V gene are LGHNT and FRNRAP. CDR3 length: 16 residues. In DNA, the CDR3 is TGTGCTAGTGGTTTGGTAGTCGGAGGGGCGACAGATACGCAGTATTTT. It yields the protein CASGLVVGGATDTQYF.

This clonotype was seen a handful of times. The gene calls are TRBV20-1 and TRBJ2-1; D is unresolved. CDR1 and CDR2 from the germline V gene are DFQATT and SNEGSKA (reference sequence). The V end was cut by 1 base, the J end by 9 bases, with 4 bases between. The CDR3 runs to 10 residues. The CDR3 spells CSARGGEQFF. In DNA, the CDR3 is TGCAGTGCTAGAGGTGGTGAGCAGTTCTTC.

The chain links TRBV11-2 to TRBJ2-3; TRBD2 might be the D (7 bases). The CDR3 has 15 residues. V was shortened by 8 bases and J by 3 bases, with 18 bases between the two germline ends. Per germline, CDR1 SGHAT and CDR2 FQNNGV. The CDR3 region is CASALIGGRTDTQYF. CDR3 nucleotide sequence: TGTGCCAGCGCCCTCATCGGGGGGCGGACAGATACGCAGTATTTT.